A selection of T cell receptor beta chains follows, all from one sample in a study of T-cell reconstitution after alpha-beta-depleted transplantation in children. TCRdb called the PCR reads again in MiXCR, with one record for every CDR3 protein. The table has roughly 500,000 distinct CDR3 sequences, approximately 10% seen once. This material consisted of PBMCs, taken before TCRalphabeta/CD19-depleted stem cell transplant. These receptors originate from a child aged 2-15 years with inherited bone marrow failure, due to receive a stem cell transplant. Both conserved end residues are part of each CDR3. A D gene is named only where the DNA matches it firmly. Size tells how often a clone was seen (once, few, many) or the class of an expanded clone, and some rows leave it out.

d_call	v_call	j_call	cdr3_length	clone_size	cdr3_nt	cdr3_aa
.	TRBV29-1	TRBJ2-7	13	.	TGCAGCGTTGAAAGGGCAGGGGCCTACGAGCAGTACTTC	CSVERAGAYEQYF
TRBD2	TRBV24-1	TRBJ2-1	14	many	TGTGCCACCTCGAGCGGGAGGGCCTCTGGTGAGCAGTTCTTC	CATSSGRASGEQFF
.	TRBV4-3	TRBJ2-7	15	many	TGCGCCAGCAGCCCTGGGTGGACCTACTCCTACGAGCAGTACTTC	CASSPGWTYSYEQYF
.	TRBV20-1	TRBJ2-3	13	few	TGCAGTGACCTGGTGTCTAGCACAGATACGCAGTATTTT	CSDLVSSTDTQYF
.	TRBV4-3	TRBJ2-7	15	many	TGCGCCAGCAGCCAAGGCGACGACGGACCCTACGAGCAGTACTTC	CASSQGDDGPYEQYF
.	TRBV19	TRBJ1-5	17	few	TGTGCCAGTAGTTTGGGGCAGGGGATATGGGTCAACCAGCCCCAGCATTTT	CASSLGQGIWVNQPQHF
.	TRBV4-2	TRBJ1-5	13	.	TGTGCCATGAGCTCTGGGCCGGCCCAGCCCCAGCATTTT	CAMSSGPAQPQHF
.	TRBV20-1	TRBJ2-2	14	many	TGCAGTGCTAGTCGGGGAGGAAACACCGGGGAGCTGTTTTTT	CSASRGGNTGELFF
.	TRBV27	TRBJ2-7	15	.	TGTGCCAGCAGTTTACGGGATGGAGGTGACTACGAGCAGTACTTC	CASSLRDGGDYEQYF
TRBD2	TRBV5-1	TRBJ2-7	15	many	TGCGCCAGCAGCCAGGGACTAGCGGCCCCCTACGAGCAGTACTTC	CASSQGLAAPYEQYF
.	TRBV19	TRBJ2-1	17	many	TGTGCCAGTAGTATAGATCAAGGCGTTGGACTTTACAATGAGCAGTTCTTC	CASSIDQGVGLYNEQFF
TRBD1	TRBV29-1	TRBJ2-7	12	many	TGCAGCGTTGAAGGGTCCAGGGGGGAGCAGTACTTC	CSVEGSRGEQYF
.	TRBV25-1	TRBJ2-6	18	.	TGTGCCAGCAGTGAATTCCCCCAGGTGGCCTCTGGGGCCAACGTCCTGACTTTC	CASSEFPQVASGANVLTF
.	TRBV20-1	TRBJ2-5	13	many	TGCAGTGCTAGCAGAAGGACACAAGAGACCCAGTACTTC	CSASRRTQETQYF
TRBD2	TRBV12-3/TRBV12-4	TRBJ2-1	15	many	TGTGCCAGCAGTTTAGAGCTAGCGGGAGGGCCAGCGCAGTTCTTC	CASSLELAGGPAQFF
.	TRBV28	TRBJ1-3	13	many	TGTGCCAGCAGAATCGTTCGGGGAAACACCATATATTTT	CASRIVRGNTIYF
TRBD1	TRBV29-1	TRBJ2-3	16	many	TGCAGCGTTGAAGATGGGGACAGGGTAACTGCAGATACGCAGTATTTT	CSVEDGDRVTADTQYF
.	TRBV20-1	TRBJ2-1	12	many	TGCAGTCTGGGACTCACATTCAATGAGCAGTTCTTC	CSLGLTFNEQFF
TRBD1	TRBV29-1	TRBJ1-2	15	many	TGCAGCGCTGGGGGGACAGGGGGGTTTTCATATGGCTACACCTTC	CSAGGTGGFSYGYTF
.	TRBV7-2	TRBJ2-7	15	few	TGTGCCAGCAGCTTACGAGACGGAAGGTACTACGAGCAGTACTTC	CASSLRDGRYYEQYF
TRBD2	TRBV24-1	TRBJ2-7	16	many	TGTGCCACCAGTGATTTCCGGACTAGCGGGAGGGAAGAGCAGTACTTC	CATSDFRTSGREEQYF
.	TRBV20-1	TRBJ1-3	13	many	TGCAGTGCTAGACGGGGGCTACGAAACACCATATATTTT	CSARRGLRNTIYF
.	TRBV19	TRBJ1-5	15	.	TGTGCCAGTAGTATAGACCCCGAGGGGGGAAATCCCCAGCATTTT	CASSIDPEGGNPQHF
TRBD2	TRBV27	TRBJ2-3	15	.	TGTGCCAGCAGTTTTGGGGTGACTAGCAGAGATACGCAGTATTTT	CASSFGVTSRDTQYF
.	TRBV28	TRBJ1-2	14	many	TGTGCCAGCAGTTGGCCCGACAGATTTGGGGGCTACACCTTC	CASSWPDRFGGYTF
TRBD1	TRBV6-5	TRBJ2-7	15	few	TGTGCCAGCAGAACGCCTAGGACAGGGATCTACGAGCAGTACTTC	CASRTPRTGIYEQYF
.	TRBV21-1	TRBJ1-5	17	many	TGTGCCAGCAGCAAAGAGGGACAAATTCACATCAGTCAGCCCCAGCATTTT	CASSKEGQIHISQPQHF
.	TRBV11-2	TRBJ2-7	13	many	TGTGCCAGCAGCAAAGGGGTAGGGAACGAGCAGTACTTC	CASSKGVGNEQYF
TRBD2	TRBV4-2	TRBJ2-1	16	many	TGTGCCAGCAGCCAAGATCCAGCGGGAGGGCAATTAGCGAAGTTCTTC	CASSQDPAGGQLAKFF
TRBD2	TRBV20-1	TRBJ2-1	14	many	TGCAGTGCTAGAGATCGGATCGGGGGGAATGAGCAGTTCTTC	CSARDRIGGNEQFF
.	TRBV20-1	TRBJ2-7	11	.	TGCAGTGTAACCGGATCCTACGAGCAGTACTTC	CSVTGSYEQYF
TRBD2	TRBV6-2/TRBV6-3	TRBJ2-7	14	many	TGTGCCAGCAGGGCTAGCGGGAGAACCTACGAGCAGTACTTC	CASRASGRTYEQYF
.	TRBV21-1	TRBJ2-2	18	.	TGTGCCAGCAGCGGAACGTCTGGCGGGGGCTTTGACACCGGGGAGCTGTTTTTT	CASSGTSGGGFDTGELFF
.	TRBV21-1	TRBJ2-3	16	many	TGTGCCAGCAGCAAAGGATATACGGGGCGCGTAGATACGCAGTATTTT	CASSKGYTGRVDTQYF
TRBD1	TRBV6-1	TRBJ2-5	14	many	TGTGCCAGCGGTCCTACAGGGGGCGTCGAGACCCAGTACTTC	CASGPTGGVETQYF
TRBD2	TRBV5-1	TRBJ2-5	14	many	TGCGCCAGCAGCCCCGGGATAGCGGGAGAGACCCAGTACTTC	CASSPGIAGETQYF
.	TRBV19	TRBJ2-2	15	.	TGTGCCAGTAGTATATTGGGGCTACCACCGGGGGAGCTGTTTTTT	CASSILGLPPGELFF
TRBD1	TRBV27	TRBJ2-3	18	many	TGTGCCAGCAGTTTATCATCCACGACAGGGGGCCGGGGAGATACGCAGTATTTT	CASSLSSTTGGRGDTQYF
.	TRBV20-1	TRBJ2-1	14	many	TGCAGTGCTAGAGTTCCGGACAGATACAATGAGCAGTTCTTC	CSARVPDRYNEQFF
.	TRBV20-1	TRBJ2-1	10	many	TGCAGTGCCTTAAGAGGCCAGCAGTTCTTC	CSALRGQQFF
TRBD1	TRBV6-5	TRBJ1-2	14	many	TGTGCCAGCAGTTACTCTGGGACAGGGATGATCTACACCTTC	CASSYSGTGMIYTF
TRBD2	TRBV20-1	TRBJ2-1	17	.	TGCAGTGCTAGCCTCCCGGGACTAGCGATAGGGGGAAATGAGCAGTTCTTC	CSASLPGLAIGGNEQFF
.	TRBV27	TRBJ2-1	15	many	TGTGCCAGCAGTCCACTCCTGGGCGCGTTCGGTGAGCAGTTCTTC	CASSPLLGAFGEQFF
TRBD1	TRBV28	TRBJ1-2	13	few	TGTGCCAGCAGATGGACAGGGGCGTATGGCTACACCTTC	CASRWTGAYGYTF
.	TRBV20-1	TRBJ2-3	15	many	TGCAGTGCTAGGAAGGACACTTCTAGCACAGATACGCAGTATTTT	CSARKDTSSTDTQYF
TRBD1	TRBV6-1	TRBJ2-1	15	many	TGTGCCAGCAGATTTGGGACAGGGGGCGTCGATGAGCAGTTCTTC	CASRFGTGGVDEQFF
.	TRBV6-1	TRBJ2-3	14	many	TGTGCCAGCAGACAGGGGACTAGCACAGATACGCAGTATTTT	CASRQGTSTDTQYF
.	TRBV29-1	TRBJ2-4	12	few	TGCAGCGTTGTCGGGTGGGACGGCATTCAGTACTTC	CSVVGWDGIQYF
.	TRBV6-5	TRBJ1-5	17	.	TGTGCCAGCAGTTACTCCGGCAGGACGGGGAGCAATCAGCCCCAGCATTTT	CASSYSGRTGSNQPQHF
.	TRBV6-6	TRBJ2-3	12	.	TGTGCCAGCACCCAAAAGGGCTATACGCAGTATTTT	CASTQKGYTQYF
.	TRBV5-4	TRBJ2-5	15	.	TGTGCCAGCAGCTCATCAGGGGACTTACGCGAGACCCAGTACTTC	CASSSSGDLRETQYF
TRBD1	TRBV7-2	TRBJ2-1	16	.	TGTGCCAGCAGCTTAGTTCCAGGGGGCGCCTACAATGAGCAGTTCTTC	CASSLVPGGAYNEQFF
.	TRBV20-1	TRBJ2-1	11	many	TGCAGTGCCCGGCAGGTTACTGAGCAGTTCTTC	CSARQVTEQFF
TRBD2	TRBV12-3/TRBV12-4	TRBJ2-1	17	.	TGTGCCAGCAGACCCAGACTAGCGGGAGTCCTGTACAATGAGCAGTTCTTC	CASRPRLAGVLYNEQFF
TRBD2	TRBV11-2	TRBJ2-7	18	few	TGTGCCAGCAGCCCCGGACTAGCGGGAGCCGGAACTACCTACGAGCAGTACTTC	CASSPGLAGAGTTYEQYF
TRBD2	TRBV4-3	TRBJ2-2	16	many	TGCGCCAGCAGCCAAGTCGCGGGAGGGTTTTCCGGGGAGCTGTTTTTT	CASSQVAGGFSGELFF
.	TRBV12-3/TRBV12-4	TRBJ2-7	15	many	TGTGCCAGCAGCTTGGACGGGATCCAAACCTACGAGCAGTACTTC	CASSLDGIQTYEQYF
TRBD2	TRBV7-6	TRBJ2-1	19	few	TGTGCCAGCAGCTTACAAGATGGACTAGCGTCGTTGTCCTACAATGAGCAGTTCTTC	CASSLQDGLASLSYNEQFF